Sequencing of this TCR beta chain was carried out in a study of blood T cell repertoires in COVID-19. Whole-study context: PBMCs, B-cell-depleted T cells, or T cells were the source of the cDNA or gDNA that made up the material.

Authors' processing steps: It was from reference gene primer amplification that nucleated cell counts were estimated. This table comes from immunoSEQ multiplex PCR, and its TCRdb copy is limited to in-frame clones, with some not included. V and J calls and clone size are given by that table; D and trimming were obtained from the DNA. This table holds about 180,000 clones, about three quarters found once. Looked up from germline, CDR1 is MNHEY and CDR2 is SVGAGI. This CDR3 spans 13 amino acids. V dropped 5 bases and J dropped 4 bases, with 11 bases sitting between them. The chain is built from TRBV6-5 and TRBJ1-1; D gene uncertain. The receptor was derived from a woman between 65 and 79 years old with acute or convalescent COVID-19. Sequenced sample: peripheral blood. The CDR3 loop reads CASSPTRSTEAFF. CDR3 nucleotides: TGTGCCAGCAGTCCCACAAGGAGCACTGAAGCTTTCTTT.